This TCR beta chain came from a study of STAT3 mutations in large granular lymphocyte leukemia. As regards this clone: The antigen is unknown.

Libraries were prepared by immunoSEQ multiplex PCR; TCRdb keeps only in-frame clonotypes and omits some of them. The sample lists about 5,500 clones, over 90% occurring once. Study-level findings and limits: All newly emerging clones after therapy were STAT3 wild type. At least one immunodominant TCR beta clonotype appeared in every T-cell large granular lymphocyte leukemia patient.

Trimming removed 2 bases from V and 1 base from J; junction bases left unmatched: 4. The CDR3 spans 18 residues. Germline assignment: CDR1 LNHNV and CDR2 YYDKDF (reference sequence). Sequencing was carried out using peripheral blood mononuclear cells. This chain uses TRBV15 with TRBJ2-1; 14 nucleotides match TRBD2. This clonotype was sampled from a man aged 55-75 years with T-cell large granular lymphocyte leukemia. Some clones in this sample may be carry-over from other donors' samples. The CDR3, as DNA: TGTGCCACCAGCAGATCCGGGACTAGCGGGAGTTCCTACAATGAGCAGTTCTTC. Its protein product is CATSRSGTSGSSYNEQFF.